These T cell receptor beta chains were read from a single sample in a study of blood T cells in healthy people across ages. TCRdb re-analysed the 5' RACE reads in MiXCR, keeping a single row per CDR3 protein. The repertoire holds roughly 800,000 distinct CDR3 sequences, with about three fifths as singletons. Sequencing was carried out using blood. The receptors stem from a man aged 30 to 39 in good health. CDR3s include the opening cysteine and the closing phenylalanine or tryptophan. The D gene is left open where the match is weak. Clone size appears in some rows only: once, few, many, or a class for an expanded clone.

d_gene: .
v_gene: TRBV20-1
abundance: .
j_gene: TRBJ2-5
CDR3nt: TGCAGTGCTAGGGCGGAGTACCAAGAGACCCAGTACTTC
CDR3aa: CSARAEYQETQYF

d_gene: .
v_gene: TRBV29-1
abundance: few
j_gene: TRBJ2-3
CDR3nt: TGCAGCGTTGGTGGTCGGGAGTCAGATACGCAGTATTTT
CDR3aa: CSVGGRESDTQYF

d_gene: TRBD1
v_gene: TRBV28
abundance: few
j_gene: TRBJ1-1
CDR3nt: TGTGCCAGCAGTTTTCCAGGGGGCACTGAAGCTTTCTTT
CDR3aa: CASSFPGGTEAFF

d_gene: .
v_gene: TRBV9
abundance: .
j_gene: TRBJ2-3
CDR3nt: TGTGCCAGCAGCGTTTTCGGAACAGAAAATACGCAGTATTTT
CDR3aa: CASSVFGTENTQYF

d_gene: .
v_gene: TRBV28
abundance: .
j_gene: TRBJ1-1
CDR3nt: TGTGCCAGCAGTTTTCAAGTTGAAGCTTTCTTT
CDR3aa: CASSFQVEAFF

d_gene: .
v_gene: TRBV12-3/TRBV12-4
abundance: .
j_gene: TRBJ2-7
CDR3nt: TGTGCCAGCAGTTTGACTATTCGGGGAAATTACGAGCAGTACTTC
CDR3aa: CASSLTIRGNYEQYF

d_gene: TRBD1
v_gene: TRBV27
abundance: .
j_gene: TRBJ2-4
CDR3nt: TGTGCCAGCAGTTTTTCCGGGACAGGGTGGGAGCAGTACTTC
CDR3aa: CASSFSGTGWEQYF

d_gene: .
v_gene: TRBV12-3/TRBV12-4
abundance: .
j_gene: TRBJ2-5
CDR3nt: TGTGCCAGCAGTTTTTCCCCAGGACAAGAGACCCAGTACTTC
CDR3aa: CASSFSPGQETQYF

d_gene: TRBD2
v_gene: TRBV4-2
abundance: .
j_gene: TRBJ2-7
CDR3nt: TGTGCCAGCAGCCGGATTAGCGGGAGGGCCCTGGTCTACGAGCAGTACTTC
CDR3aa: CASSRISGRALVYEQYF

d_gene: TRBD1
v_gene: TRBV20-1
abundance: .
j_gene: TRBJ2-7
CDR3nt: TGCAGTGCAGTACTCCGGGACAGGACCTACGAGCAGTACTTC
CDR3aa: CSAVLRDRTYEQYF

d_gene: TRBD1
v_gene: TRBV3-1
abundance: .
j_gene: TRBJ2-7
CDR3nt: TGTGCCAGCAGCCAAGACGGACAGGTGGCATACGAGCAGTACTTC
CDR3aa: CASSQDGQVAYEQYF

d_gene: .
v_gene: TRBV11-3
abundance: .
j_gene: TRBJ2-1
CDR3nt: TGTGCCAGCAGCCAGGGAGTCCGCTACAATGAGCAGTTCTTC
CDR3aa: CASSQGVRYNEQFF

d_gene: .
v_gene: TRBV11-2
abundance: .
j_gene: TRBJ2-5
CDR3nt: TGTGCCAGCAGCTTAATCCGGGGGGCGGAAGAGACCCAGTACTTC
CDR3aa: CASSLIRGAEETQYF

d_gene: .
v_gene: TRBV7-9
abundance: .
j_gene: TRBJ2-6
CDR3nt: TGTGCCAGCAGCTTATTAGCGATCGTCTCTGGGGCCAACGTCCTGACTTTC
CDR3aa: CASSLLAIVSGANVLTF

d_gene: .
v_gene: TRBV29-1
abundance: .
j_gene: TRBJ2-7
CDR3nt: TGCAGCGTTGATTACGGCAGGGGTAGCCCCTACGAGCAGTACTTC
CDR3aa: CSVDYGRGSPYEQYF

d_gene: .
v_gene: TRBV29-1
abundance: few
j_gene: TRBJ2-3
CDR3nt: TGCAGCGTTTCTGGGATTAGAACAGATACGCAGTATTTT
CDR3aa: CSVSGIRTDTQYF

d_gene: .
v_gene: TRBV20-1
abundance: .
j_gene: TRBJ1-4
CDR3nt: TGCAGTGCTAGAGATAACCGTTCAGGGCGGAGGGAAAAACTGTTTTTT
CDR3aa: CSARDNRSGRREKLFF

d_gene: TRBD1
v_gene: TRBV12-3/TRBV12-4
abundance: few
j_gene: TRBJ2-1
CDR3nt: TGTGCCAGCAGACACGGGACAGGGAACAATGAGCAGTTCTTC
CDR3aa: CASRHGTGNNEQFF